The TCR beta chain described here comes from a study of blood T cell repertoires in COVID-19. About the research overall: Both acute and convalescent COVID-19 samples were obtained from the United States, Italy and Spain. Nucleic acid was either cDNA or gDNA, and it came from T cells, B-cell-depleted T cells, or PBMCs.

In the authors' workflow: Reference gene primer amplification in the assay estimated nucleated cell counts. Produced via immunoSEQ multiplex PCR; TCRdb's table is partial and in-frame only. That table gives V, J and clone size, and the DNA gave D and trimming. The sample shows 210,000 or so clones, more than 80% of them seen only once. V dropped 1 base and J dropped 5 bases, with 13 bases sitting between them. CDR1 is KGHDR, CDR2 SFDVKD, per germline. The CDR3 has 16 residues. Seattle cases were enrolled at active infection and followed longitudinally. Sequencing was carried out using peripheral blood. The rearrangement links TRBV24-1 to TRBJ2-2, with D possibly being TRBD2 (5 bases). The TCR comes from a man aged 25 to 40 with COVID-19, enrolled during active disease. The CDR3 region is CATSDFEGPGTGELFF. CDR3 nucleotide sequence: TGTGCCACCAGTGATTTTGAGGGTCCGGGAACCGGGGAGCTGTTTTTT.